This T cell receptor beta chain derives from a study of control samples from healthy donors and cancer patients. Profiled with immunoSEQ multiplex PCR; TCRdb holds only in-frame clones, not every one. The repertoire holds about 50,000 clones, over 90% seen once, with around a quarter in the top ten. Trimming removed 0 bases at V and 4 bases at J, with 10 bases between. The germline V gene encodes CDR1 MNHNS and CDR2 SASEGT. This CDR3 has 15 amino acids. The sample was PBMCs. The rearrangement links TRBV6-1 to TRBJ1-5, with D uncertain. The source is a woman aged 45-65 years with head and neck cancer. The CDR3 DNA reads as TGTGCCAGCAGTGAAGCGAGGGTCCTGAATCAGCCCCAGCATTTT. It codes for CASSEARVLNQPQHF.